The source of this T cell receptor (beta chain) is a study of CD8 T cells in Susac syndrome. cDNA came from about 0.5 to 1 ug RNA primed by random hexamers. Amplification of TCR beta CDR3 across 54 Vbeta and 13 Jbeta was performed with immunoSEQ multiplex PCR. Each CDR3 protein gets one entry after TCRdb re-called the immunoSEQ multiplex PCR reads with MiXCR. The data hold more than 75,000 distinct CDR3 sequences, with over 80% observed a single time. TEMRA cells were FACS-enriched, and CD8+ and CD4+ T cells were isolated negatively. The CDR3 is 14 amino acids. Germline V CDR1 and CDR2: LGHDT, YNNKEL (reference sequence). Trimming removed 6 bases from V and 4 bases from J; junction bases left unmatched: 5.

Sequenced: CD8+ T cells from PBMCs. The J gene is TRBJ2-2, the V gene TRBV3-1; 7 nucleotides line up with TRBD2. The sequence came from a human donor in good health. For the CDR3, the DNA is TGTGCCAGCAGGGGCGGGGGAAGCACCGGGGAGCTGTTTTTT. This sequence encodes CASRGGGSTGELFF. Combining the CDR3 with reference TRBV3-1 and TRBJ2-2 gives the whole variable domain DTAVSQTPKYLVTQMGNDKSIKCEQNLGHDTMYWYKQDSKKFLKIMFSYNNKELIINETVPNRFSPKSPDKAHLNLHINSLELGDSAVYFCASRGGGSTGELFFGEGSRLTVL.